This T cell receptor beta chain was retrieved from a study of identical twins. TCRdb analysed the 5' RACE reads with MiXCR anew, one entry per CDR3 protein. The data contain about 690,000 distinct CDR3 sequences, 5.5% to 6.5% of them seen just once; the ten biggest clones take up roughly 2%. The CDR3 length is 18 residues. The germline CDR1 and CDR2 sequences are MNHEY and SMNVEV (reference sequence). The V end was cut by 0 bases, the J end by 0 bases, with 14 bases between. This clonotype was recorded many times. Material: naive T cells sorted from blood. The receptor comes from a young man in good health. This sequence joins TRBV27 and TRBJ1-4, with TRBD1 as a possible D gene (5 bases). The DNA of the CDR3 is TGTGCCAGCAGTTTATCTACAGGCCCACCTGCAACTAATGAAAAACTGTTTTTT. Residues: CASSLSTGPPATNEKLFF.